This T cell receptor (beta chain) was obtained from a study of T cells in Graves' hyperthyroidism and ophthalmopathy. About the study: Peripheral blood was drawn at first diagnosis, prior to all treatment.

Diagnoses were made from clinical symptoms, serum measures (thyroxine and TRAb), thyroid ultrasound and orbital computed tomography. After removal of 3 bases from V and 7 bases from J, the junction contained 9 bases not matched to a gene. Germline values: CDR1 MNHEY, CDR2 SVGAGI. The CDR3 extends over 15 amino acids. Amplification targeted TCR beta CDR3 regions from RNA transcripts. TCR CDR3 underwent first-round RT-PCR with the HTBI primer set. Using its own MiXCR run on the multiplex PCR reads, TCRdb lists one record per CDR3 protein. This table holds under 600,000 distinct CDR3 sequences, more than 15% found once. This clonotype has a single count.

The sequence was collected from a woman between 40 and 50 years old with Graves' ophthalmopathy. Sequencing used blood. J is TRBJ1-2 and V is TRBV6-5; 9 positions agree with TRBD1. CDR3 loop: CASSYYTGGAGGYTF. For the CDR3, the DNA is TGTGCCAGCAGTTATTATACAGGGGGCGCGGGTGGCTACACCTTC.